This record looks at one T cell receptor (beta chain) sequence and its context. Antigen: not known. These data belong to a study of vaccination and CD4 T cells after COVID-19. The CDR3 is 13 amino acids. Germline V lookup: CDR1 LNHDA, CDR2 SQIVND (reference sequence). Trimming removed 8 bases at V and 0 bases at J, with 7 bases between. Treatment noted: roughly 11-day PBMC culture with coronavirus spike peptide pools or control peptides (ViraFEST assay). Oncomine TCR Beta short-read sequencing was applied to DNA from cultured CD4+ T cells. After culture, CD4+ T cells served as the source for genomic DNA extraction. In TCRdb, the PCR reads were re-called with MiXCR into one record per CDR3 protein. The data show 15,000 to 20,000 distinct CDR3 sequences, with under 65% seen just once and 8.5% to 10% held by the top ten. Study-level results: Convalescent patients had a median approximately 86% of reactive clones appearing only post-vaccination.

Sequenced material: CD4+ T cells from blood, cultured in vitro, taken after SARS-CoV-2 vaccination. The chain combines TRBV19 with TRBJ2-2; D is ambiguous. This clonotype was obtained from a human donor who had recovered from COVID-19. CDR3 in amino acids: CASVYPNTGELFF. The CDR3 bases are TGTGCCAGTGTGTACCCGAACACCGGGGAGCTGTTTTTT.